This TCR beta chain was found in a study of blood T cells in healthy people across ages. Study-wide results and caveats: Possibly confounding the expanded clonotype changes was the fact that donor CMV status was unknown.

The donors, aged about 6 to 90, were healthy Caucasians from Russia. Combining a sample-barcoded 5' primer with a J-beta primer mix, a second PCR ran for 7 to 11 cycles. TCRdb fed the 5' RACE reads into MiXCR, producing one record per CDR3 protein. The sample lists more than 1,000,000 distinct CDR3 sequences, less than 25% occurring once. This clonotype was recorded a few times. The antigen remains unidentified. These same data were also listed under a study on T cells of mothers and their children.

The specimen sequenced was blood. This TCR was recovered from a girl aged 2-10 years in good health.

The CDR3 coding sequence is TGTGCCAGCAGCCTAGAGGTGCGGGAGGTGGAGACCGGGGAGCTGTTTTTT. Its protein product is CASSLEVREVETGELFF. The chain recombines TRBV7-6 with TRBJ2-2; the match to TRBD2 covers 8 bases. This CDR3 comprises 17 residues. V lost 5 bases, J lost 5 bases, and 13 bases stayed unmatched. Germline CDR1 reads SGHVS; CDR2 reads FNYEAQ.